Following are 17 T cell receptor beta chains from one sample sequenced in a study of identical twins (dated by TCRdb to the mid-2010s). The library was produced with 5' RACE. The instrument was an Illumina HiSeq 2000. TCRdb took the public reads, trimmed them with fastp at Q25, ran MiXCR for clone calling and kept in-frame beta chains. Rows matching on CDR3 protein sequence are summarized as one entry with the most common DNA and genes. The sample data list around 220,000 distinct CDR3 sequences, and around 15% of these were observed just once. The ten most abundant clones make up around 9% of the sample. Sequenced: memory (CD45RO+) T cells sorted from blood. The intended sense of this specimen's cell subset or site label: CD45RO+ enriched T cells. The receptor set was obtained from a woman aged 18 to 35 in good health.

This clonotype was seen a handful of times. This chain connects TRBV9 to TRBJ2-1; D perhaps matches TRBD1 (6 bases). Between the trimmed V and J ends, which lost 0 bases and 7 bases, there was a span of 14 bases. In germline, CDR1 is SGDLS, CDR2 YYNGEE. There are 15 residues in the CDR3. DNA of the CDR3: TGTGCCAGCAGCGTAGTAGCAGGGGTGGGAAATGAGCAGTTCTTC. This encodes CASSVVAGVGNEQFF.

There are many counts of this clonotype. CDR3 nucleotide sequence: TGTGCCAGCAGCCCCGTCCGGGGGGCCATTCAGTACTTC. This encodes CASSPVRGAIQYF. The genes are TRBV7-2 and TRBJ2-4; possibly TRBD2 for D (7 bases). Germline V CDR1 and CDR2: SGHTA, FQGNSA. The CDR3 runs to 13 residues. V was pared by 5 bases and J by 9 bases, with 14 bases between.

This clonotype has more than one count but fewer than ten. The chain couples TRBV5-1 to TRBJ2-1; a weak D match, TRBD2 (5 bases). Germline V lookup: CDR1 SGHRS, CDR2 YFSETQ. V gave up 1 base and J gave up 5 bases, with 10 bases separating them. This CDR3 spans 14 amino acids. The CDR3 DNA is TGCGCCAGCAGCTTGAATAGCGAGCACAATGAGCAGTTCTTC. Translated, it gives CASSLNSEHNEQFF.

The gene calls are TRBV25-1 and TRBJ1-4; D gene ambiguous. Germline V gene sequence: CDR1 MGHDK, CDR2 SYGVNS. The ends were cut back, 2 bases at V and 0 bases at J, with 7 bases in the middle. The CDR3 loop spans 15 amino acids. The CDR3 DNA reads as TGTGCCAGCAGTGAACCCAGTGCAACTAATGAAAAACTGTTTTTT. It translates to CASSEPSATNEKLFF.

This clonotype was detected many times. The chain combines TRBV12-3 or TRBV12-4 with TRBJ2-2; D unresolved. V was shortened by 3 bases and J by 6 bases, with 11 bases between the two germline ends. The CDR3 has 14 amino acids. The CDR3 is CASSLDARPGELFF. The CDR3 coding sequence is TGTGCCAGCAGTTTGGACGCGAGGCCCGGGGAGCTGTTTTTT.

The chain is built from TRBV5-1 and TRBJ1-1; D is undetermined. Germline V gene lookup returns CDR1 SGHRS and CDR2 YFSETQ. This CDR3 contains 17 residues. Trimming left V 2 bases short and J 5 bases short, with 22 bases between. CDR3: CASSLSQTGKQWTEAFF. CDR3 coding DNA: TGCGCCAGCAGCTTAAGTCAAACGGGTAAGCAGTGGACTGAAGCTTTCTTT.

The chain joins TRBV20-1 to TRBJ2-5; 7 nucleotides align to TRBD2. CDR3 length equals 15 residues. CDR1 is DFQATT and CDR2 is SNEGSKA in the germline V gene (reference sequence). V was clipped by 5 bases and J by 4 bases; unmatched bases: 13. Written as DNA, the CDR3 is TGCAGTGCTGGAGGAAGGGAGGGTCACGGAGAGACCCAGTACTTC. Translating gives CSAGGREGHGETQYF.

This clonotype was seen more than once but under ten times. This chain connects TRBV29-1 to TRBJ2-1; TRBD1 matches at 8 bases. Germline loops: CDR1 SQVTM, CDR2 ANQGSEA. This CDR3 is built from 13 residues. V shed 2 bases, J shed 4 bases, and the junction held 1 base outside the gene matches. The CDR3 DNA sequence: TGCAGCGTTGAAACAGGGGGGTACAATGAGCAGTTCTTC. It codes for CSVETGGYNEQFF.

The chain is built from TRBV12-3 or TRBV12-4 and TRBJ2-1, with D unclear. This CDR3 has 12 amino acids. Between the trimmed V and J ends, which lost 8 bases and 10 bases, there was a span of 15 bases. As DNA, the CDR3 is TGTGCCAGCGGCCGGCTGCTCAACGAGCAGTTCTTC. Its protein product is CASGRLLNEQFF.

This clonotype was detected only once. In DNA, the CDR3 is TGTGCCAGCAGCGTAGAAGGCTCTCCGGGGGAGACCGGGGAGCTGTTTTTT. Amino acid sequence: CASSVEGSPGETGELFF. The J gene is TRBJ2-2, the V gene TRBV9; maybe TRBD2 (6 bases). From germline, CDR1 is SGDLS and CDR2 YYNGEE. The CDR3 runs 17 residues. V lost 0 bases to trimming and J lost 5 bases, with 17 bases between them.

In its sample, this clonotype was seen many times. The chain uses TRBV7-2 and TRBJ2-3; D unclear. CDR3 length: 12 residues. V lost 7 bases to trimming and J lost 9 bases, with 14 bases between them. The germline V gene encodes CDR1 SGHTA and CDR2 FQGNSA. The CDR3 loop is CASTQDGSTQYF. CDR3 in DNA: TGTGCCAGCACCCAAGATGGCAGCACGCAGTATTTT.

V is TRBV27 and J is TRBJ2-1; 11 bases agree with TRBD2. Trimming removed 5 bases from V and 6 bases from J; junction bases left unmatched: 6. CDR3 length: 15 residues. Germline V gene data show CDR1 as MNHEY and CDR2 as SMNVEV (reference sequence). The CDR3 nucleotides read TGTGCCAGCAGTGAACTAGCGGGGGCCCTCAATGAGCAGTTCTTC. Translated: CASSELAGALNEQFF.

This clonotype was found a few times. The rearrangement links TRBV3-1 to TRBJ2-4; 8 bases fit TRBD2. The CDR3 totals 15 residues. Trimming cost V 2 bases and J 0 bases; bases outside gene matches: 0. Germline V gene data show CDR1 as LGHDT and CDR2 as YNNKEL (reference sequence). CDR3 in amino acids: CASSQLAGAKNIQYF. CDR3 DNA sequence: TGTGCCAGCAGCCAACTAGCGGGAGCCAAAAACATTCAGTACTTC.

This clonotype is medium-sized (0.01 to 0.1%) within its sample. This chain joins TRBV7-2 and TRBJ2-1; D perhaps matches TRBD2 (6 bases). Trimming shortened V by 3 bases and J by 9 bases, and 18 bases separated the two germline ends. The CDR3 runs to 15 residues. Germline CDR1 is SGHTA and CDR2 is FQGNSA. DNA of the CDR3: TGTGCCAGCAGCTTGGCCGGGAGAGAAGCGGGTGAGCAGTTCTTC. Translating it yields CASSLAGREAGEQFF.

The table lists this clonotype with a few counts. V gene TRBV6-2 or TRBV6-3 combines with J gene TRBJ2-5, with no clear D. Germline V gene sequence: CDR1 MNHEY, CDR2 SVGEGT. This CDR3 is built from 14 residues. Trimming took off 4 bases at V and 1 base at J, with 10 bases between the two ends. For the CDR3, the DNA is TGTGCCAGCAGTTCTGTTGACCTCCAAGAGACCCAGTACTTC. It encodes CASSSVDLQETQYF.

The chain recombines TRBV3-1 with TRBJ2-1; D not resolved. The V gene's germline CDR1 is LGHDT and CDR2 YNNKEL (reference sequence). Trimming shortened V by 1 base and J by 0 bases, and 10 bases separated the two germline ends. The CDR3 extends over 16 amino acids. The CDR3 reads CASSQGRRSSYNEQFF. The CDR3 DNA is TGTGCCAGCAGCCAAGGTAGGCGGAGCTCCTACAATGAGCAGTTCTTC.

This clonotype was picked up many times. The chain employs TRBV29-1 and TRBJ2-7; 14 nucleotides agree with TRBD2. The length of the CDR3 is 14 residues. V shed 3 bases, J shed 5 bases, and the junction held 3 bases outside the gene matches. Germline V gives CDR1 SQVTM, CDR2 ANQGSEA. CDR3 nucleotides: TGCAGCGTTGACGGGACTAGCGGGAGTCACGAGCAGTACTTC. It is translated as CSVDGTSGSHEQYF.